The source of this T cell receptor beta chain is a study of beta chain features in type 1 diabetes. Germline assignment: CDR1 SNHLY and CDR2 FYNNEI. V gave up 5 bases and J gave up 2 bases, with 12 bases separating them. This CDR3 comprises 14 residues. This clone was seen a few times. Sequenced material consisted of expressed TCRB transcripts (all of the isolated RNA was reverse transcribed). TCRdb's table, derived via immunoSEQ multiplex PCR, lists solely in-frame clones and lacks some. The data contain 200,000 to 250,000 clones, 25% to 30% of them singletons. The chain is built from TRBV2 and TRBJ2-5; D remains ambiguous. The receptor was isolated from a man younger than 45 in good health. Material: central memory CD4+ T cells from blood. This chain's CDR3 is CASSLSQTQETQYF. The CDR3 region has the DNA TGTGCCAGCAGTCTTAGTCAGACACAAGAGACCCAGTACTTC.